Listed below are T cell receptor beta chains from one sample, sequenced in a study of blood T cells in healthy people across ages. One entry per CDR3 protein results from TCRdb running MiXCR on the 5' RACE reads. The table lists about 380,000 distinct CDR3 sequences, 45% to 60% of them singletons. Sequencing was performed on blood. The source is a man aged 55 to 70 in good health. Each CDR3 is given with its conserved first and last residue. Each record gives: clone size, J gene, V gene, D gene, CDR3 protein, CDR3 DNA. A D gene is named only where the DNA matches it firmly. Not every row has a clone size; where given, it reads once, few, many or a size class.

clone_size: -; j_call: TRBJ2-3; v_call: TRBV12-3/TRBV12-4; d_call: -; cdr3_aa: CASSWDRAGTDTQYF; cdr3_nt: TGTGCCAGCAGTTGGGATAGAGCCGGCACAGATACGCAGTATTTT
clone_size: -; j_call: TRBJ2-3; v_call: TRBV6-1; d_call: -; cdr3_aa: CASSEGGRHPDTQYF; cdr3_nt: TGTGCCAGCAGTGAAGGGGGGCGGCACCCAGATACGCAGTATTTT
clone_size: -; j_call: TRBJ2-5; v_call: TRBV24-1; d_call: TRBD2; cdr3_aa: CATSDPGLAAQETQYF; cdr3_nt: TGTGCCACCAGTGACCCCGGACTAGCGGCCCAAGAGACCCAGTACTTC
clone_size: -; j_call: TRBJ2-1; v_call: TRBV4-2; d_call: -; cdr3_aa: CASSLYEWAGGTYNEQFF; cdr3_nt: TGTGCCAGCAGCCTCTACGAGTGGGCTGGCGGGACTTACAATGAGCAGTTCTTC
clone_size: -; j_call: TRBJ2-1; v_call: TRBV10-3; d_call: TRBD2; cdr3_aa: CAISPSGRSHNEQFF; cdr3_nt: TGTGCCATCAGCCCTAGCGGGAGATCCCACAATGAGCAGTTCTTC
clone_size: -; j_call: TRBJ1-6; v_call: TRBV5-5; d_call: -; cdr3_aa: CASSLGTPVPGGSPLHF; cdr3_nt: TGTGCCAGCAGCCTAGGGACTCCCGTCCCTGGGGGTTCACCCCTCCACTTT
clone_size: -; j_call: TRBJ2-7; v_call: TRBV20-1; d_call: TRBD2; cdr3_aa: CSATGTSGYNEQYF; cdr3_nt: TGCAGTGCAACCGGGACTAGCGGTTACAATGAGCAGTACTTC
clone_size: -; j_call: TRBJ2-7; v_call: TRBV20-1; d_call: TRBD1; cdr3_aa: CSARGRSGQGFYEQYF; cdr3_nt: TGCAGTGCTAGGGGAAGGTCGGGACAGGGCTTCTACGAGCAGTACTTC
clone_size: -; j_call: TRBJ2-5; v_call: TRBV6-5; d_call: -; cdr3_aa: CASSRPGAQYF; cdr3_nt: TGTGCCAGCAGTCGCCCAGGGGCCCAGTACTTC
clone_size: -; j_call: TRBJ2-1; v_call: TRBV20-1; d_call: -; cdr3_aa: CSARPRADPQPGRDEQFF; cdr3_nt: TGCAGTGCTAGACCCCGAGCGGACCCCCAACCGGGACGCGATGAGCAGTTCTTC
clone_size: -; j_call: TRBJ2-3; v_call: TRBV14; d_call: -; cdr3_aa: CAGSQQVGSTDTQYF; cdr3_nt: TGTGCCGGCAGCCAACAAGTGGGGAGCACAGATACGCAGTATTTT
clone_size: many; j_call: TRBJ2-6; v_call: TRBV29-1; d_call: -; cdr3_aa: CSATSGTAGANVLTF; cdr3_nt: TGCAGCGCCACAAGCGGGACAGCCGGGGCCAACGTCCTGACTTTC
clone_size: -; j_call: TRBJ1-6; v_call: TRBV12-3/TRBV12-4; d_call: -; cdr3_aa: CASSLGDSYNSPLHF; cdr3_nt: TGTGCCAGCAGTTTGGGAGACAGCTACAATTCACCCCTCCACTTT
clone_size: -; j_call: TRBJ2-1; v_call: TRBV7-3; d_call: TRBD2; cdr3_aa: CASSPRLAGYDEQFF; cdr3_nt: TGTGCCAGCAGCCCCAGACTAGCGGGATACGATGAGCAGTTCTTC
clone_size: -; j_call: TRBJ2-7; v_call: TRBV29-1; d_call: TRBD1; cdr3_aa: CSVGTGGSYEQYF; cdr3_nt: TGCAGCGTTGGGACAGGGGGCTCCTACGAGCAGTACTTC
clone_size: few; j_call: TRBJ2-1; v_call: TRBV7-9; d_call: -; cdr3_aa: CASSSRSGTNVVNEQFF; cdr3_nt: TGTGCCAGCAGCTCCCGTTCCGGGACCAACGTGGTCAATGAGCAGTTCTTC
clone_size: few; j_call: TRBJ2-7; v_call: TRBV13; d_call: -; cdr3_aa: CASSLKDRTYEQYF; cdr3_nt: TGTGCCAGCAGCTTAAAAGACAGAACCTACGAGCAGTACTTC
clone_size: -; j_call: TRBJ2-1; v_call: TRBV9; d_call: TRBD2; cdr3_aa: CASSVEGLKFGEQFF; cdr3_nt: TGTGCCAGCAGCGTAGAGGGACTAAAGTTTGGTGAGCAGTTCTTC
clone_size: -; j_call: TRBJ2-6; v_call: TRBV28; d_call: -; cdr3_aa: CANSLFVSSGANVLTF; cdr3_nt: TGTGCCAACAGTTTATTTGTGAGTTCTGGGGCCAACGTCCTGACTTTC
clone_size: few; j_call: TRBJ2-1; v_call: TRBV6-2/TRBV6-3; d_call: -; cdr3_aa: CASSSGTGEQFF; cdr3_nt: TGTGCCAGCAGTTCGGGGACTGGTGAGCAGTTCTTC
clone_size: few; j_call: TRBJ2-3; v_call: TRBV9; d_call: TRBD2; cdr3_aa: CASSVDGSGRGTDTQYF; cdr3_nt: TGTGCCAGCAGCGTAGATGGTAGCGGGAGAGGAACAGATACGCAGTATTTT
clone_size: -; j_call: TRBJ2-5; v_call: TRBV10-3; d_call: -; cdr3_aa: CAISLYNEQYF; cdr3_nt: TGTGCCATCTCTCTCTACAATGAGCAGTACTTC
clone_size: -; j_call: TRBJ2-2; v_call: TRBV10-1; d_call: -; cdr3_aa: CASSGSQTGELFF; cdr3_nt: TGCGCCAGCAGTGGGTCCCAAACCGGGGAGCTGTTTTTT
clone_size: -; j_call: TRBJ2-7; v_call: TRBV5-1; d_call: TRBD1; cdr3_aa: CASSPTGQAPHEQYF; cdr3_nt: TGCGCCAGTAGCCCGACGGGACAGGCCCCCCACGAGCAGTACTTC
clone_size: few; j_call: TRBJ2-3; v_call: TRBV6-6; d_call: TRBD2; cdr3_aa: CASTQLRASGSPDTQYF; cdr3_nt: TGTGCCAGCACCCAACTAAGGGCTAGCGGGAGTCCAGATACGCAGTATTTT
clone_size: -; j_call: TRBJ2-7; v_call: TRBV11-2; d_call: -; cdr3_aa: CASSPTWDEQYF; cdr3_nt: TGTGCCAGCAGCCCCACCTGGGACGAGCAGTACTTC
clone_size: few; j_call: TRBJ2-7; v_call: TRBV9; d_call: -; cdr3_aa: CASSPRGSAVGNEQYF; cdr3_nt: TGTGCCAGCAGCCCACGGGGGAGCGCGGTCGGCAACGAGCAGTACTTC
clone_size: few; j_call: TRBJ2-7; v_call: TRBV28; d_call: -; cdr3_aa: CASSLPGGSAYEQYF; cdr3_nt: TGTGCCAGCAGTTTGCCCGGGGGTTCGGCCTACGAGCAGTACTTC
clone_size: -; j_call: TRBJ2-5; v_call: TRBV9; d_call: TRBD1; cdr3_aa: CASSAIGTGVVTETQYF; cdr3_nt: TGTGCCAGCAGCGCCATCGGGACAGGGGTAGTCACAGAGACCCAGTACTTC
clone_size: once; j_call: TRBJ2-3; v_call: TRBV5-1; d_call: TRBD1; cdr3_aa: CASSLEVTGGTDTQYF; cdr3_nt: TGCGCCAGCAGCTTGGAGGTGACAGGGGGCACAGATACGCAGTATTTT
clone_size: -; j_call: TRBJ1-4; v_call: TRBV10-3; d_call: -; cdr3_aa: CAISEAITGFGDEKLFF; cdr3_nt: TGTGCCATCAGTGAGGCGATCACAGGGTTTGGGGATGAAAAACTGTTTTTT
clone_size: -; j_call: TRBJ2-3; v_call: TRBV12-3/TRBV12-4; d_call: TRBD2; cdr3_aa: CASSPGTSFGTDTQYF; cdr3_nt: TGTGCCAGCAGTCCCGGGACTAGTTTTGGCACAGATACGCAGTATTTT
clone_size: -; j_call: TRBJ1-1; v_call: TRBV5-1; d_call: -; cdr3_aa: CASSLGTENTEAFF; cdr3_nt: TGCGCCAGCAGCTTGGGTACAGAAAACACTGAAGCTTTCTTT
clone_size: -; j_call: TRBJ2-7; v_call: TRBV4-2; d_call: -; cdr3_aa: CASSQEDIRSQQYF; cdr3_nt: TGTGCCAGCAGCCAGGAAGATATACGCTCACAGCAGTACTTC
clone_size: few; j_call: TRBJ1-1; v_call: TRBV7-2; d_call: -; cdr3_aa: CASSLGMGRKAFF; cdr3_nt: TGTGCCAGCAGCTTAGGGATGGGGAGAAAAGCTTTCTTT
clone_size: many; j_call: TRBJ1-2; v_call: TRBV5-1; d_call: -; cdr3_aa: CASSQDMTNYGYTF; cdr3_nt: TGCGCCAGCAGCCAGGACATGACTAACTATGGCTACACCTTC
clone_size: few; j_call: TRBJ2-1; v_call: TRBV20-1; d_call: TRBD2; cdr3_aa: CSARDLGLAYNEQFF; cdr3_nt: TGCAGTGCTAGAGATTTGGGACTAGCCTACAATGAGCAGTTCTTC
clone_size: -; j_call: TRBJ2-7; v_call: TRBV30; d_call: -; cdr3_aa: CAWNPRGTYEQYF; cdr3_nt: TGTGCCTGGAATCCGAGGGGGACCTACGAGCAGTACTTC
clone_size: -; j_call: TRBJ1-1; v_call: TRBV7-2; d_call: -; cdr3_aa: CASSHSAGGTEAFF; cdr3_nt: TGTGCCAGCAGCCATTCCGCGGGCGGCACTGAAGCTTTCTTT
clone_size: few; j_call: TRBJ2-7; v_call: TRBV10-1; d_call: -; cdr3_aa: CASSESTPPYEQYF; cdr3_nt: TGCGCCAGCAGTGAGTCGACCCCACCATACGAGCAGTACTTC
clone_size: few; j_call: TRBJ1-2; v_call: TRBV4-3; d_call: -; cdr3_aa: CASSQDLDSNYGYTF; cdr3_nt: TGCGCCAGCAGCCAAGATCTGGACAGTAACTATGGCTACACCTTC
clone_size: -; j_call: TRBJ2-3; v_call: TRBV20-1; d_call: -; cdr3_aa: CSAHLGVGTDTQYF; cdr3_nt: TGCAGTGCTCACCTCGGGGTGGGCACAGATACGCAGTATTTT
clone_size: -; j_call: TRBJ1-2; v_call: TRBV12-3/TRBV12-4; d_call: TRBD1; cdr3_aa: CASSNDRAYGYTF; cdr3_nt: TGTGCCAGCAGCAACGACAGGGCCTATGGCTACACCTTC
clone_size: few; j_call: TRBJ2-3; v_call: TRBV7-2; d_call: TRBD2; cdr3_aa: CASSSQAGGADTQYF; cdr3_nt: TGTGCCAGCAGCTCCCAAGCGGGAGGGGCAGATACGCAGTATTTT
clone_size: -; j_call: TRBJ2-1; v_call: TRBV27; d_call: -; cdr3_aa: CASRAGFGEQFF; cdr3_nt: TGTGCCAGCAGGGCGGGATTCGGTGAGCAGTTCTTC
clone_size: -; j_call: TRBJ2-5; v_call: TRBV20-1; d_call: TRBD2; cdr3_aa: CSASLAGAETQYF; cdr3_nt: TGCAGTGCTAGTTTAGCGGGTGCGGAGACCCAGTACTTC
clone_size: few; j_call: TRBJ1-2; v_call: TRBV29-1; d_call: -; cdr3_aa: CSAQGAREGYTF; cdr3_nt: TGCAGCGCCCAGGGCGCCCGGGAGGGCTACACCTTC
clone_size: few; j_call: TRBJ1-2; v_call: TRBV7-2; d_call: -; cdr3_aa: CASSLARDTHDYGYTF; cdr3_nt: TGTGCCAGCAGCTTAGCGCGGGACACCCATGACTATGGCTACACCTTC
clone_size: -; j_call: TRBJ2-1; v_call: TRBV20-1; d_call: TRBD2; cdr3_aa: CSAREASGSFNEQFF; cdr3_nt: TGCAGTGCTAGAGAGGCTAGCGGGAGCTTCAATGAGCAGTTCTTC